The rows below give T cell receptor beta chains drawn from one sample of a study of blood T cells in healthy people across ages. MiXCR, applied by TCRdb to the 5' RACE reads, yields one record per CDR3 protein. The table lists 1,100,000 or so distinct CDR3 sequences, more than 40% of them singletons, with approximately 17% in the top ten. Specimen: blood. Receptors were obtained from a woman aged 55 to 70 in good health. CDR3s include the opening cysteine and the closing phenylalanine or tryptophan. The order of the fields is clone size, J gene, V gene, D gene, CDR3 DNA, CDR3 protein. A D gene is named only where the DNA matches it firmly. Some rows mark clone size as missing; the rest say once, few, many or name a class of expanded clone.

clone_size: NA; j_call: TRBJ2-1; v_call: TRBV4-1; d_call: TRBD2; cdr3_nt: TGCGCCAGCAGCCAAGGTAGCGGGGGGTTTTACAATGAGCAGTTCTTC; cdr3_aa: CASSQGSGGFYNEQFF
clone_size: few; j_call: TRBJ1-2; v_call: TRBV20-1; d_call: TRBD1; cdr3_nt: TGCAGTGCTATGGGGGACAGGGTACGCTATGGCTACACCTTC; cdr3_aa: CSAMGDRVRYGYTF
clone_size: NA; j_call: TRBJ2-4; v_call: TRBV12-3/TRBV12-4; d_call: TRBD2; cdr3_nt: TGTGCCAGCAGTCGAAGACCTGGACTAGCGGGAATAGGTGCCAAAAACATTCAGTACTTC; cdr3_aa: CASSRRPGLAGIGAKNIQYF
clone_size: few; j_call: TRBJ2-7; v_call: TRBV15; d_call: NA; cdr3_nt: TGTGCCACCAGCAGAGATGAACTCATATACGAGCAGTACTTC; cdr3_aa: CATSRDELIYEQYF
clone_size: NA; j_call: TRBJ2-1; v_call: TRBV28; d_call: TRBD1; cdr3_nt: TGTGCCAGCAGTTTATCGACCAGGGGGCCGAGGCAACCAGCCTACAATGAGCGGTACTTC; cdr3_aa: CASSLSTRGPRQPAYNERYF
clone_size: NA; j_call: TRBJ2-5; v_call: TRBV15; d_call: NA; cdr3_nt: TGTGCCACCAGCAGAGAAGTGACTGAGTTTGAGGAGACCCAGTACTTC; cdr3_aa: CATSREVTEFEETQYF
clone_size: NA; j_call: TRBJ2-6; v_call: TRBV28; d_call: TRBD1; cdr3_nt: TGTGCCAGCAGTATCGACAGGGTTGGGGCCAACGTCCTGACTTTC; cdr3_aa: CASSIDRVGANVLTF
clone_size: NA; j_call: TRBJ2-3; v_call: TRBV20-1; d_call: NA; cdr3_nt: TGCAGTGCCCACCGGCGGAGGGTGGGGACAGATACGCAGTATTTT; cdr3_aa: CSAHRRRVGTDTQYF
clone_size: NA; j_call: TRBJ2-7; v_call: TRBV7-8; d_call: TRBD1; cdr3_nt: TGTGCCAGCAGCACCCGGGACAGGGCCTGCGAGCAGTACTTC; cdr3_aa: CASSTRDRACEQYF
clone_size: many; j_call: TRBJ2-7; v_call: TRBV29-1; d_call: NA; cdr3_nt: TGCAGCGTTGAAATTCCGGGTTCCTACGAGCAGTACTTC; cdr3_aa: CSVEIPGSYEQYF
clone_size: NA; j_call: TRBJ2-5; v_call: TRBV5-5; d_call: NA; cdr3_nt: TGTGCCAGCAGACCCCGGGACCTCCAAGAGACCCAGTACTTC; cdr3_aa: CASRPRDLQETQYF
clone_size: few; j_call: TRBJ2-1; v_call: TRBV2; d_call: NA; cdr3_nt: TGTGCCAGCAGTGGCGAATCCTACAATGAGCAGTTCTTC; cdr3_aa: CASSGESYNEQFF
clone_size: NA; j_call: TRBJ1-5; v_call: TRBV6-5; d_call: NA; cdr3_nt: TGTGCCAGCAGTTCAAGGGGTCAGCCCCAGCATTTT; cdr3_aa: CASSSRGQPQHF
clone_size: NA; j_call: TRBJ2-1; v_call: TRBV7-3; d_call: TRBD2; cdr3_nt: TGTGCCAGCAGCTTACTGGCGGGAGCTCATGAGCAGTTCTTC; cdr3_aa: CASSLLAGAHEQFF
clone_size: NA; j_call: TRBJ2-3; v_call: TRBV5-1; d_call: NA; cdr3_nt: TGCGCCAACAGCTTGGTGCTACAGGCAACGCAGTATTTT; cdr3_aa: CANSLVLQATQYF
clone_size: NA; j_call: TRBJ2-7; v_call: TRBV20-1; d_call: TRBD2; cdr3_nt: TGCAGTGTTATAGCGGGAGGTTCCTACGAGCAGTACTTC; cdr3_aa: CSVIAGGSYEQYF
clone_size: NA; j_call: TRBJ2-5; v_call: TRBV14; d_call: TRBD2; cdr3_nt: TGTGCCAGCAGCCGACCCGGGACTAGCATGAGAGAGACCCAGTACTTC; cdr3_aa: CASSRPGTSMRETQYF
clone_size: NA; j_call: TRBJ2-5; v_call: TRBV20-1; d_call: TRBD2; cdr3_nt: TGCAGTGCTAGACCTGGGGTAGCGGGGCAAGAGACCCAGTACTTC; cdr3_aa: CSARPGVAGQETQYF
clone_size: NA; j_call: TRBJ2-2; v_call: TRBV10-3; d_call: NA; cdr3_nt: TGTGCCATCAGTGTGGACTATAGGGCCGGGGAGCTGTTTTTT; cdr3_aa: CAISVDYRAGELFF
clone_size: NA; j_call: TRBJ1-2; v_call: TRBV5-6; d_call: NA; cdr3_nt: TGTGCCAGCAGCTTGGGAGGACATGCTAACTATGGCTACACCTTC; cdr3_aa: CASSLGGHANYGYTF
clone_size: few; j_call: TRBJ2-3; v_call: TRBV3-1; d_call: TRBD2; cdr3_nt: TGTGCCAGCAGCCAAGTTGGACTAGCGGGGAACCCCCCTACAGATACGCAGTATTTT; cdr3_aa: CASSQVGLAGNPPTDTQYF
clone_size: few; j_call: TRBJ2-3; v_call: TRBV6-5; d_call: NA; cdr3_nt: TGTGCCAGCAGTTCTCCCCCGGACACAGATACGCAGTATTTT; cdr3_aa: CASSSPPDTDTQYF
clone_size: few; j_call: TRBJ2-5; v_call: TRBV9; d_call: TRBD1; cdr3_nt: TGTGCCAGCAGCTCCGGGACAGGGGGAGGAGAGACCCAGTACTTC; cdr3_aa: CASSSGTGGGETQYF
clone_size: NA; j_call: TRBJ2-5; v_call: TRBV30; d_call: NA; cdr3_nt: TGTGCCTGGAGTGTTTGGCGGTCAGAGACCCAGTACTTC; cdr3_aa: CAWSVWRSETQYF
clone_size: NA; j_call: TRBJ1-2; v_call: TRBV6-5; d_call: NA; cdr3_nt: TGTGCCAGCAGTAGACAGATTTCTAACTATGGCTACACCTTC; cdr3_aa: CASSRQISNYGYTF
clone_size: NA; j_call: TRBJ1-2; v_call: TRBV3-1; d_call: NA; cdr3_nt: TGTGCCAGCAGCCAAGATGTGTGGGACGCAAGGCCAGAATATGGCTACACCTTC; cdr3_aa: CASSQDVWDARPEYGYTF
clone_size: few; j_call: TRBJ2-7; v_call: TRBV27; d_call: TRBD2; cdr3_nt: TGTGCCAGCAGCCACTATTCAACTAGCGCCTACGAGCAGTACTTC; cdr3_aa: CASSHYSTSAYEQYF
clone_size: NA; j_call: TRBJ2-7; v_call: TRBV28; d_call: NA; cdr3_nt: TGTGCCAGCAGTTTGTGGACGGACTCCTACGAGCAGTACTTC; cdr3_aa: CASSLWTDSYEQYF
clone_size: NA; j_call: TRBJ2-7; v_call: TRBV15; d_call: TRBD1; cdr3_nt: TGTGCCACCAGCAGCTACGACAGGGGCCTGTACTTC; cdr3_aa: CATSSYDRGLYF
clone_size: few; j_call: TRBJ1-2; v_call: TRBV21-1; d_call: NA; cdr3_nt: TGTGCCAGCAGCAAAGGAGGACGCTTGAACTATGGCTACACCTTC; cdr3_aa: CASSKGGRLNYGYTF
clone_size: NA; j_call: TRBJ2-6; v_call: TRBV28; d_call: NA; cdr3_nt: TGTGCCAGCAGTTTATCAGGGTCTGGGGCCAACGGCCTGACTTTC; cdr3_aa: CASSLSGSGANGLTF
clone_size: few; j_call: TRBJ2-3; v_call: TRBV2; d_call: NA; cdr3_nt: TGTGCCAGCAGCCCCGCCCCCACAGATACGCAGTATTTT; cdr3_aa: CASSPAPTDTQYF
clone_size: few; j_call: TRBJ2-1; v_call: TRBV3-1; d_call: NA; cdr3_nt: TGTGCCAGCAGCCAAGGCCTAGCTGGCGACTCCTACAATGAGCAGTTCTTC; cdr3_aa: CASSQGLAGDSYNEQFF
clone_size: NA; j_call: TRBJ2-5; v_call: TRBV20-1; d_call: TRBD2; cdr3_nt: TGCAGTGCTAGTGCGGGGGGGGTGTGGCGAGAGACCCAGTACTTC; cdr3_aa: CSASAGGVWRETQYF
clone_size: few; j_call: TRBJ2-7; v_call: TRBV2; d_call: NA; cdr3_nt: TGTGCCAGCAGCACGCCAGGGGTTGAGCAGTACTTC; cdr3_aa: CASSTPGVEQYF
clone_size: NA; j_call: TRBJ2-2; v_call: TRBV4-1; d_call: TRBD1; cdr3_nt: TGCGCCAGCAGCCGAGGAGGACAGGGGTCCTCCACCGGGGAGCTGTTTTTT; cdr3_aa: CASSRGGQGSSTGELFF